Listed here is a single T cell receptor beta chain. The entry originates in a study of blood T cell repertoires in COVID-19. In the study's own analysis: Reference gene primers were amplified, and this amplification served to estimate nucleated cell counts. Profiled with immunoSEQ multiplex PCR; TCRdb holds only in-frame clones, not every one. That table gives V, J and clone size, and the DNA gave D and trimming. The table records under 400,000 clones, over 75% of them present only once. V lost 8 bases, J lost 6 bases, and 13 bases stayed unmatched. Germline V CDR1 and CDR2: MDHEN, SYDVKM. This CDR3 contains 15 residues.

The chain combines TRBV28 with TRBJ2-7; 10 bases align to TRBD2. The material sequenced was peripheral blood. This TCR was sampled from a woman in her thirties with COVID-19, enrolled during active disease. The CDR3 protein is CASGGRLAGAREQYF. CDR3 in DNA: TGTGCCAGCGGTGGCCGGCTAGCGGGAGCGCGCGAGCAGTACTTC.